This T cell receptor beta chain was retrieved from a study of immune characterization of retroperitoneal liposarcoma (dated by TCRdb to the late 2010s). On this clonotype: Its antigen specificity is not known. It has no much larger one-base neighbor in the sample; base qualities were not kept.

The library came from PCR. Sequencing was carried out with a NextSeq 500. In TCRdb, the public reads were trimmed at Q25 with fastp and aligned with MiXCR, with productive beta chains retained. Rows are unified per CDR3 protein, each entry keeping the most common DNA and genes. The sample table contains fewer than 3,000 distinct CDR3 sequences; only one count was recorded for less than 50% of them. The ten largest make up over 35% of the sample. The TCR sequence derives from a male donor with retroperitoneal liposarcoma. Material: tumor tissue.

This receptor has the CDR3 CASSEAWDRVYEQYF. The nucleotide sequence is TGTGCCAGCAGTGAAGCCTGGGACAGGGTGTACGAGCAGTACTTC. The chain is encoded by TRBV6-1 joined to TRBJ2-5; the central 9 bases match TRBD1. Matching the DNA end better, TRBJ2-7 makes the J call doubtful. The cysteine opens and the phenylalanine closes a CDR3 of 15 amino acids. Only the CDR3 region is kept as DNA, spanning 45 bases read in frame from base 1. Based on the germline V gene, the CDR1 and CDR2 sequences are MNHNS and SASEGT.